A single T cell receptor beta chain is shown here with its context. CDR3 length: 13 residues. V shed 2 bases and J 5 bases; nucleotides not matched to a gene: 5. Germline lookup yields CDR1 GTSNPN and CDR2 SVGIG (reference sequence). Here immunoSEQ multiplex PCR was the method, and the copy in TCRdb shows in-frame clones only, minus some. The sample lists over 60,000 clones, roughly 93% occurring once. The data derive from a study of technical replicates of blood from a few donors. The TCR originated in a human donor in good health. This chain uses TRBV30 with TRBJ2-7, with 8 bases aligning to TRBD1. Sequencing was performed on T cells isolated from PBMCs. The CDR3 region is CAWSWDRNNEQYF. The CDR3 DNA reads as TGTGCCTGGAGTTGGGACAGGAACAACGAGCAGTACTTC. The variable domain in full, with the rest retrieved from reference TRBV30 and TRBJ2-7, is SQTIHQWPATLVQPVGSPLSLECTVEGTSNPNLYWYRQAAGRGLQLLFYSVGIGQISSEVPQNLSASRPQDRQFILSSKKLLLSDSGFYLCAWSWDRNNEQYFGPGTRLTVT.